Listed here is a single T cell receptor (beta chain). Its antigen remains undetermined. Base qualities are not recorded, but no much larger clone differs from it by a single base. Relative to germline, V is missing 1 base and J is missing 8 bases, with 19 bases of the junction outside any gene match. CDR1 and CDR2 are drawn from the germline V gene: MDHEN, SYDVKM. The CDR3 runs 18 amino acids, cysteine and phenylalanine included. Just CDR3 DNA is preserved here, 54 bases in frame from base 1. Library generation was performed with the immunoSEQ multiplex PCR assay. In the original analysis: A statistical classification framework was developed to diagnose cytomegalovirus status using the catalog of TCR beta chain sequences. The table was pulled from immuneACCESS by TCRdb, which kept in-frame rearrangements only. Such tables lose some clones; where checked, under half of the loss comes from unresolved V genes, and the rest has no known cause. The V and J calls and clone size come from that table; D and trimming were worked out from the DNA. The sample includes some 250,000 clones, with roughly 86% observed a single time. The ten most abundant clones make up 1% to 1.5% of the sample.

The data were obtained in a study of cytomegalovirus exposure and HLA in healthy donors (dated by TCRdb to about 2017). Regarding the complete study: The 500 to 800 repertoires of the first cohort and the roughly 120 validation repertoires were produced on the same platform, according to a later analysis. To predict cytomegalovirus infection status, the study brought together high-throughput TCR immunosequencing, statistical association of individual TCRs with disease status, and machine learning. The aim of the study was to test whether cataloging public T cell receptors could identify signatures of past pathogen exposure. A separate validation cohort of roughly 120 different subjects was used in addition to the approximately 700-subject first cohort. General study outcomes and caveats: The authors suggested that the approach could potentially be extended to other disease states and immunological phenotypes. Three of the identified cytomegalovirus-associated TCR beta chains were confirmed in vitro to be specific for cytomegalovirus antigens. The classifier was reported to diagnose cytomegalovirus status with high specificity and sensitivity in both the original and validation cohorts. The study gave a list of 150 to 200 TCR beta chains associated with cytomegalovirus. Most TCR sequences were observed very rarely across donors, whereas some public TCRs were present in many individuals. The validation cohort had no HLA typing available for a later analysis, so co-occurrence within that cohort was assessed over all 120 or so repertoires. Subsequent analysis determined that TCRs grouped into clusters in the first cohort also showed a tendency toward co-occurrence across the roughly 110 validation repertoires, and 85% to 95% of cluster scores exceeded 0.

The donors belonged to the validation cohort of about 120 subjects, which was separate from the 666-subject first cohort. This TCR derives from a woman under 40 in good health and CMV-seropositive. The sequenced sample consisted of PBMCs. Recombination joined TRBV28 with TRBJ1-2; 7 bases in the junction line up with TRBD1. The CDR3 protein: CASSLLGPQNRGERGYTF. The nucleotide sequence is TGTGCCAGCAGTTTATTAGGACCCCAGAACAGGGGAGAGCGAGGCTACACCTTC.